These T cell receptor beta chains were read from a single sample in a study of T cell responses to AZD1222 COVID-19 vaccine. Profiled with immunoSEQ multiplex PCR; TCRdb holds only in-frame clones, not every one. There are about 150,000 clones in the sample; 85% to 95% occur only once, and 7.5% to 9.5% lies in the top ten. Sequencing was performed on peripheral blood, taken on day 0 of AZD1222 vaccination. The receptors come from an adult in good health. The conserved cysteine and the conserved F or W are not part of the CDR3 here. Size values are once, few and many counts, or a class for expanded clones, and some rows have none.

CDR3 protein | J gene | clone size | V gene
ASSFQPGSYGYT | TRBJ1-2 | NA | TRBV7-9
ASSFRNTEAF | TRBJ1-1 | NA | TRBV5-4
ASSLNVRGVSYEQY | TRBJ2-7 | NA | TRBV27
ASSQVGYTIY | TRBJ1-3 | once | TRBV4-1
ASSYSGTGGNTIY | TRBJ1-3 | NA | TRBV6-6
ASSHPTSTDTQY | TRBJ2-3 | once | TRBV19
ASTPGGRETQY | TRBJ2-5 | NA | TRBV28
ASSRAGAGALGELF | TRBJ2-2 | NA | TRBV7-6
ASTPGLGGSRQF | TRBJ2-1 | NA | TRBV6-5
ASSSDRSLYNEQF | TRBJ2-1 | NA | TRBV5-1
ASSYGSGYGYT | TRBJ1-2 | NA | TRBV6-2/TRBV6-3
ASSLLGQPQH | TRBJ1-5 | NA | TRBV5-4
ASSPSEATYNEQF | TRBJ2-1 | NA | TRBV18
ASSYSRGARKAQPQH | TRBJ1-5 | NA | TRBV6-2/TRBV6-3
ARTTGEATEAF | TRBJ1-1 | NA | TRBV2
ASRGLEGAASPLH | TRBJ1-6 | NA | TRBV19
ASSPGPGRVIENGYT | TRBJ1-2 | NA | TRBV3-1/TRBV3-2
ASSLTDSGYGYT | TRBJ1-2 | NA | TRBV5-1
ASSSTLGRGEQF | TRBJ2-1 | NA | TRBV7-3
ASSLGGRANYGYT | TRBJ1-2 | once | TRBV11-2
ASRPIMWAGYT | TRBJ1-2 | once | TRBV7-2
ASSPGVSPNEKLF | TRBJ1-4 | NA | TRBV5-5
ASSSGRLGELF | TRBJ1-4 | NA | TRBV5-1
ASSFQASYEQY | TRBJ2-7 | NA | TRBV12-3/TRBV12-4
ASGDSRNTIY | TRBJ1-3 | NA | TRBV11-3
ASSSNRGRQPQH | TRBJ1-5 | NA | TRBV7-9
ASSIGQGRVQPQH | TRBJ1-5 | once | TRBV19
ASSLGRVTDTQY | TRBJ2-3 | NA | TRBV5-4
ASSLGYGYT | TRBJ1-2 | NA | TRBV19
ASSWGVLNTEAF | TRBJ1-1 | NA | TRBV6-5
ASKETGVHGYT | TRBJ1-2 | NA | TRBV19
ASSIQGADTQY | TRBJ2-3 | NA | TRBV19
ASLLPQGTEAF | TRBJ1-1 | NA | TRBV30
AWNLPNGQSRF | TRBJ1-4 | NA | TRBV30
ARLRLDRGYEQY | TRBJ2-7 | NA | TRBV10-1
ASSRGGLQETQY | TRBJ2-5 | NA | TRBV7-2
ASSIDLEGPYEQY | TRBJ2-7 | NA | TRBV19
ASSLAGELF | TRBJ2-2 | NA | TRBV28
ASSFTDTDTQY | TRBJ2-3 | NA | TRBV6-5
AWRQQNTEAF | TRBJ1-1 | NA | TRBV30
ASSLGEAYGYT | TRBJ1-2 | NA | TRBV13
AWSVLSNQPQH | TRBJ1-5 | NA | TRBV30
ASIDSNTGELF | TRBJ2-2 | NA | TRBV6-5
ASSQVGQGWGSSYNEQF | TRBJ2-1 | NA | TRBV4-2
ASSYRDNNEQF | TRBJ2-1 | NA | TRBV6-2/TRBV6-3
ASIPGRGNEKLF | TRBJ1-4 | once | TRBV14
ASSQEPPGPRRFTDTQY | TRBJ2-3 | NA | TRBV3-1/TRBV3-2